This TCR beta chain was retrieved from a study of blood T cell repertoires in COVID-19. Study details: COVID-19 samples from acute and convalescent phases originated in the United States, Italy and Spain.

Germline V gene sequence: CDR1 MDHEN, CDR2 SYDVKM. The V end was cut by 6 bases, the J end by 7 bases, with 16 bases between. CDR3 size: 15 residues. In the original processing: Nucleated cell number was recorded as an estimate derived from reference gene primer amplification. Measured with immunoSEQ multiplex PCR; TCRdb has only the in-frame clones, and not every one. That table supplies the V and J calls and clone size; D and trimming were determined from the DNA. The repertoire holds about 140,000 clones, with around 89% as singletons. The table lists this clone with a few counts. The sample consisted of peripheral blood. This chain joins TRBV28 and TRBJ1-6; the D gene is possibly TRBD1 (5 bases). This clonotype was obtained from a man aged 55 to 70 with active or convalescent COVID-19. This CDR3 reads CASRGQASGNSPLHF. The DNA for the CDR3 is TGTGCCAGCAGGGGGCAGGCGTCCGGGAATTCACCCCTCCACTTT. Based on the CDR3 plus reference TRBV28 and TRBJ1-6, the full variable domain is DVKVTQSSRYLVKRTGEKVFLECVQDMDHENMFWYRQDPGLGLRLIYFSYDVKMKEKGDIPEGYSVSREKKERFSLILESASTNQTSMYLCASRGQASGNSPLHFGNGTRLTVT.